These 22 T cell receptor beta chains were all obtained from the same sample, sequenced in a study of blood T cell repertoires in COVID-19. Generated by immunoSEQ multiplex PCR, the TCRdb table keeps only in-frame clones and is missing some. The data contain roughly 150,000 clones, more than 75% of them singletons. Sequenced sample: peripheral blood. These receptors all stem from a man over 45 who had recovered from COVID-19.

This sequence joins TRBV6-2 or TRBV6-3 and TRBJ2-7, with TRBD2 identical over 10 bases. Germline trimming cut 0 bases from V and 4 bases from J; bases unmatched to any gene: 9. CDR1 is MNHEY and CDR2 is SVGEGT in the germline V gene. The length of the CDR3 is 17 residues. The chain's CDR3 is CASSYSSLLAGVYEQYF. CDR3 DNA: TGTGCCAGCAGTTACTCCTCATTGCTAGCGGGAGTTTACGAGCAGTACTTC.

This chain joins TRBV7-3 and TRBJ2-1, with D perhaps matching TRBD1 (6 bases). V lost 6 bases and J 1 base, leaving 10 bases between the germline ends. The CDR3 contains 14 residues. Germline-derived CDR1 and CDR2 are SGHTA and FQGTGA. The CDR3 coding sequence is TGTGCCAGCAGTTCTACAGGGTCCTACAATGAGCAGTTCTTC. Amino acid sequence: CASSSTGSYNEQFF.

This chain links TRBV9 with TRBJ1-5, with unresolved D. Germline loops: CDR1 SGDLS, CDR2 YYNGEE. This CDR3 is built from 14 residues. Trimming removed 4 bases at V and 0 bases at J, with 8 bases between. The CDR3: CASSTHSSNQPQHF. The CDR3 DNA follows: TGTGCCAGCAGCACCCACAGTAGCAATCAGCCCCAGCATTTT.

The table lists this clone with a few counts. The rearrangement joins TRBV4-1 to TRBJ1-1; TRBD1 matches at 9 bases. This CDR3 has 14 amino acids. The V segment lost 5 bases and the J segment 2 bases; nucleotides outside the gene matches: 3. Germline loops: CDR1 MGHRA, CDR2 YSYEKL. The CDR3 coding sequence is TGCGCCAGCAGCGCGGGACAGGGAAACACTGAAGCTTTCTTT. It yields the protein CASSAGQGNTEAFF.

V gene TRBV2 combines with J gene TRBJ2-1; tentative D call: TRBD2 (5 bases). In germline, CDR1 is SNHLY, CDR2 FYNNEI. This CDR3 is 13 amino acids long. The ends were cut back, 4 bases at V and 2 bases at J, with 6 bases in the middle. The CDR3 nucleotides read TGTGCCAGCAGTGTGACTACCTACAATGAGCAGTTCTTC. It specifies CASSVTTYNEQFF. The entire variable domain, with the rest obtained from reference TRBV2 and TRBJ2-1, is as follows: EPEVTQTPSHQVTQMGQEVILRCVPISNHLYFYWYRQILGQKVEFLVSFYNNEISEKSEIFDDQFSVERPDGSNFTLKIRSTKLEDSAMYFCASSVTTYNEQFFGPGTRLTVL.

The gene calls are TRBV7-2 and TRBJ2-1; D uncertain. The CDR3 has 14 residues. CDR1 is SGHTA and CDR2 is FQGNSA in the germline V gene. The ends were cut back, 2 bases at V and 6 bases at J, with 11 bases in the middle. CDR3 loop: CASSLNQLPNEQFF. The DNA for the CDR3 is TGTGCCAGCAGCTTAAATCAGTTACCCAATGAGCAGTTCTTC.

The rearrangement joins TRBV28 to TRBJ2-7, with 9 nucleotides matching TRBD1. Germline CDR1 MDHEN, CDR2 SYDVKM. This CDR3 region has 15 residues. V shed 6 bases and J 4 bases; nucleotides not matched to a gene: 10. This CDR3 reads CASSPPGQGDYEQYF. The DNA of the CDR3 is TGTGCCAGCAGCCCACCGGGACAGGGCGATTACGAGCAGTACTTC. The whole variable domain, remainder taken from reference TRBV28 and TRBJ2-7, is DVKVTQSSRYLVKRTGEKVFLECVQDMDHENMFWYRQDPGLGLRLIYFSYDVKMKEKGDIPEGYSVSREKKERFSLILESASTNQTSMYLCASSPPGQGDYEQYFGPGTRLTVT.

The chain uses TRBV7-2 and TRBJ1-5, with a tentative D call TRBD1 (6 bases). The germline CDR1 and CDR2 sequences are SGHTA and FQGNSA. This CDR3 contains 14 residues. Trimming pared 3 bases from V and 4 bases from J, leaving 10 bases between. Written as DNA, the CDR3 is TGTGCCAGCAGCTTGACAGGAGCGAATCAGCCCCAGCATTTT. Protein product: CASSLTGANQPQHF.

This clone was observed a handful of times. The chain is built from TRBV6-2 or TRBV6-3 and TRBJ2-7, with D possibly matching TRBD2 (5 bases). Germline assignment: CDR1 MNHEY and CDR2 SVGEGT. The V end lost 4 bases, the J end lost 6 bases, and 10 bases lay between the germline ends. The CDR3 runs to 12 residues. The CDR3 loop is CASSSGLPEQYF. The CDR3, as DNA: TGTGCCAGCAGTTCCGGACTGCCCGAGCAGTACTTC.

The V gene is TRBV6-5, the J gene TRBJ1-1, with D possibly TRBD1 on 6 matching bases. The V gene lost 7 bases and the J gene lost 8 bases, with 11 bases spanning the gap. Germline CDR1 MNHEY, CDR2 SVGAGI. The CDR3 totals 11 residues. The CDR3 region has the DNA TGTGCCAGCACCAGGACAGAAGAAGCTTTCTTT. Its protein product is CASTRTEEAFF.

The chain recombines TRBV28 with TRBJ2-7; 8 bases align to TRBD1. The CDR3 loop spans 14 amino acids. The germline gives CDR1 MDHEN, CDR2 SYDVKM. V was pared by 3 bases and J by 3 bases, with 4 bases of the junction left unmatched. CDR3 DNA: TGTGCCAGCAGTTTTCCAGGGGGCGACTACGAGCAGTACTTC. It encodes CASSFPGGDYEQYF.

The sample holds a few counts of this clone. The chain recombines TRBV7-9 with TRBJ1-3, with D uncertain. The CDR3 contains 14 residues. In germline, CDR1 is SEHNR, CDR2 FQNEAQ (reference sequence). With 1 base removed from V and 2 bases from J, the gap between germline ends came to 6 bases. CDR3 sequence: CASSLGAAGNTIYF. The CDR3 region has the DNA TGTGCCAGCAGCTTAGGGGCAGCTGGAAACACCATATATTTT.

V is TRBV27 and J is TRBJ2-1, with a possible D match to TRBD2 (7 bases). The germline V gene has CDR1 MNHEY and CDR2 SMNVEV (reference sequence). This CDR3 region has 15 residues. The V end was cut by 3 bases, the J end by 8 bases, with 17 bases between. The CDR3 is CASSFLGGGVHEQFF. In nucleotides, the CDR3 is TGTGCCAGCAGTTTTCTAGGGGGGGGAGTTCATGAGCAGTTCTTC.

This rearrangement joins TRBV21-1 to TRBJ2-3; TRBD2 is the table's D call and was not checked against the DNA. TRBV21-1 is described as a pseudogene. CDR3 size: 18 residues. The CDR3 sequence is CASSNPQFKPAGTDTQYF. CDR3 in DNA: TGTGCCAGCAGCAATCCCCAATTTAAACCCGCGGGCACAGATACGCAGTATTTT.

The chain has TRBV2 and TRBJ1-5; 7 bases match TRBD1. The CDR3 contains 14 residues. Germline V gives CDR1 SNHLY, CDR2 FYNNEI. V was clipped by 2 bases and J by 9 bases; unmatched bases: 7. The CDR3 DNA reads as TGTGCCAGCAGTGAATCATACCAGGGGGGGCCCCAGCATTTT. It codes for CASSESYQGGPQHF.

The chain employs TRBV4-3 and TRBJ2-7, with 7 bases aligning to TRBD1. The CDR3 runs 16 residues. Looked up from germline, CDR1 is LGHNA and CDR2 is YSLEER. The V segment lost 4 bases and the J segment 0 bases; nucleotides outside the gene matches: 9. CDR3 nucleotides: TGCGCCAGCAGCCGGCGACAGGGCGCCTTCTCCTACGAGCAGTACTTC. Translated: CASSRRQGAFSYEQYF.

The V and J genes are TRBV19 and TRBJ2-5; D is perhaps TRBD1 (7 bases). Trimming cost V 4 bases and J 3 bases, with 9 bases left between them. This CDR3 has 13 residues. CDR1 and CDR2 (germline): LNHDA, SQIVND (reference sequence). Written as DNA, the CDR3 is TGTGCCAGTAGTACAGGGGGGAAAGAGACCCAGTACTTC. Translating it yields CASSTGGKETQYF.

The chain recombines TRBV11-2 with TRBJ2-4, with TRBD2 as a possible D gene (6 bases). Germline V lookup: CDR1 SGHAT, CDR2 FQNNGV. This CDR3 comprises 16 residues. V lost 2 bases to trimming and J lost 1 base, with 12 bases between them. Written as DNA, the CDR3 is TGTGCCAGCAGCTTAAGAGGAGGGATGGCCAAAAACATTCAGTACTTC. Amino acid sequence: CASSLRGGMAKNIQYF.

This clone was observed a few times. The rearrangement links TRBV2 to TRBJ1-2, with a possible D match to TRBD1 (5 bases). V was trimmed by 6 bases and J by 8 bases, leaving 16 bases between them. CDR3 length equals 13 residues. CDR1 and CDR2 (germline): SNHLY, FYNNEI. This CDR3 reads CASRPAREGGYTF. In DNA form, the CDR3 reads TGTGCCAGCAGGCCGGCCAGGGAGGGAGGCTACACCTTC.

This chain connects TRBV10-1 to TRBJ2-4; TRBD2 is a possible D gene (5 bases). Per the germline V gene, CDR1 is WNHNN and CDR2 is SYGVQD (reference sequence). There are 15 residues in the CDR3. V gave up 0 bases and J gave up 0 bases, with 6 bases separating them. CDR3 nucleotide sequence: TGCGCCAGCAGTGAGTCCGCGGGAGCCAAAAACATTCAGTACTTC. This sequence encodes CASSESAGAKNIQYF.

The J gene is TRBJ2-3, the V gene TRBV19; 8 nucleotides align to TRBD1. J was trimmed by 2 bases and V by 6 bases; bases with no gene match: 7. The CDR3 is 15 amino acids. From germline, CDR1 is LNHDA and CDR2 SQIVND (reference sequence). The CDR3 is CASSMGQAVTDTQYF. The CDR3 DNA is TGTGCCAGTAGCATGGGACAGGCCGTCACAGATACGCAGTATTTT.

This chain joins TRBV28 and TRBJ2-7; D not resolved. CDR1 MDHEN and CDR2 SYDVKM come from the germline V gene. This CDR3 contains 16 residues. Trimming shortened V by 6 bases and J by 0 bases, and 18 bases separated the two germline ends. CDR3 sequence: CASSNPKTESSYEQYF. CDR3 sequence (DNA): TGTGCCAGCAGCAACCCTAAGACTGAGAGCTCCTACGAGCAGTACTTC.